This TCR beta chain emerged from a study of control samples from healthy donors and cancer patients. Profiling relied on immunoSEQ multiplex PCR, and the TCRdb table lists in-frame clones only, not all of them. The sample has about 160,000 clones; roughly 94% are singletons. The germline V gene has CDR1 GTSNPN and CDR2 SVGIG (reference sequence). This CDR3 region has 13 residues. V gave up 3 bases and J gave up 7 bases; unmatched junction bases: 7. The chain carries TRBV30 and TRBJ2-7; TRBD1 matches at 9 bases. The sequence was obtained from a man in his 60s with colorectal cancer. Sequenced material: PBMCs. CDR3 DNA sequence: TGTGCCTGGAGACGGGGACAGGGAGGGGAGCAGTACTTC. It translates to CAWRRGQGGEQYF.